Listed below are T cell receptor beta chains from one sample, sequenced in a study of T cell changes during pregnancy in multiple sclerosis. Using immunoSEQ multiplex PCR, the repertoire was profiled, and TCRdb retains in-frame clones only, with some absent. The table lists over 25,000 clones, around nine tenths of them singletons. The sample consisted of CD8+ T cells from peripheral blood mononuclear cells, taken before pregnancy. The receptor set was obtained from a female donor with multiple sclerosis, enrolled in a pregnancy study. Each CDR3 is given with its conserved first and last residue. The D gene is left open where the match is weak. Size values are once, few and many counts, or a class for expanded clones, and some rows have none.

V	size	J	D	DNA	CDR3
TRBV7-9	-	TRBJ1-1	-	TGTGCCAGCAGCCAAAAAGGGGTGGGCACTGAAGCTTTCTTT	CASSQKGVGTEAFF
TRBV29-1	-	TRBJ2-1	-	TGCAGCGTTGAGGGGGTAGCGGACTCCTACAATGAGCAGTTCTTC	CSVEGVADSYNEQFF
TRBV29-1	-	TRBJ2-1	-	TGCAGCGTTGTATCGGCTGGAGGGGGCGCGCGGGATTACAATGAGCAGTTCTTC	CSVVSAGGGARDYNEQFF
TRBV7-2	-	TRBJ1-1	TRBD1	TGTGCCAGCAGCTTGGGGTTAACAGGGGCTGGTGAAGCTTTCTTT	CASSLGLTGAGEAFF
TRBV6-1	-	TRBJ2-7	-	TGTGCCAGCAGTGAAGCTTCAGACAACTCCTACGAGCAGTACTTC	CASSEASDNSYEQYF
TRBV11-3	-	TRBJ2-7	TRBD1	TGTGCCAGCAGCTTAGGAACCGGGACAGGGGTCCAGCAGTACTTC	CASSLGTGTGVQQYF
TRBV19	-	TRBJ1-2	TRBD1	TGTGCCAGTAGGCGTGTGGGACAGAGCTATGGCTACACCTTC	CASRRVGQSYGYTF
TRBV6-4	-	TRBJ1-1	TRBD1	TGTGCCAGCAGCGGACAGGTGTTGAACACTGAAGCTTTCTTT	CASSGQVLNTEAFF
TRBV6-5	-	TRBJ2-7	-	TGTGCCAGCAGTTACTCCACGGACAGCTACGAGCAGTACTTC	CASSYSTDSYEQYF
TRBV30	few	TRBJ1-4	TRBD1	TGTGCCTCGGGACAGGGGTTTTTGATTTTT	CASGQGFLIF
TRBV5-1	-	TRBJ1-2	-	TGCGCCAGCAGCTCCCGCGGGGATAGCTACACCTTC	CASSSRGDSYTF
TRBV7-8	-	TRBJ1-1	-	TGTGCCAGCAGCTTAGAGGAGACGGCCAACACTGAAGCTTTCTTT	CASSLEETANTEAFF
TRBV6-5	medium-sized	TRBJ1-1	-	TGTGCCAGCAGTTACAGGACAGAGAACACTGAAGCTTTCTTT	CASSYRTENTEAFF
TRBV4-3	once	TRBJ2-7	TRBD1	TGCGCCAGCAGCCGGGACAGCCTCTCCTACGAGCAGTACTTC	CASSRDSLSYEQYF
TRBV13	-	TRBJ2-7	TRBD1	TGTGCCAGCAGCGTCCGGGACAGGGACTACGAGCAGTACTTC	CASSVRDRDYEQYF
TRBV7-9	-	TRBJ2-7	TRBD1	TGTGCCAGCAGCTTAGGGGATGGACAGGGAGACTACGAGCAGTACTTC	CASSLGDGQGDYEQYF
TRBV5-1	-	TRBJ2-3	-	TGCGCCAGCAGCTTGGGGCAGGGCGCGGATACGCAGTATTTT	CASSLGQGADTQYF
TRBV27	-	TRBJ2-7	-	TGTGCCAGCAGTTTAGCCGGGAGTGTCTACGAGCAGTACTTC	CASSLAGSVYEQYF
TRBV13	-	TRBJ2-1	TRBD2	TGTGCCAGCAGCTCCGGGACTAGCGGGGCTATGAAGAACAATGAGCAGTTCTTC	CASSSGTSGAMKNNEQFF
TRBV28	once	TRBJ2-2	-	TGTGCCAGCAGCTCCCCTGAGATAGGAGGGGACACCGGGGAGCTGTTTTTT	CASSSPEIGGDTGELFF
TRBV29-1	-	TRBJ2-3	-	TGCAGCGTTGAAGGGACACCCACAGATACGCAGTATTTT	CSVEGTPTDTQYF
TRBV5-5	-	TRBJ2-7	TRBD2	TGTGCCAGCAGCTCCCCGGGACTAGCCTACGAGCAGTACTTC	CASSSPGLAYEQYF
TRBV27	-	TRBJ2-2	TRBD2	TGTGCCAGCAGCGCACGACTAGCCGCTAACACCGGGGAGCTGTTTTTT	CASSARLAANTGELFF
TRBV10-3	-	TRBJ2-7	TRBD1	TGTGCCATCAGTGAGCCGGGACAGGGGCATTTCGAGCAGTACTTC	CAISEPGQGHFEQYF
TRBV28	-	TRBJ2-7	-	TGTGCCAGCAGTTCTCCCCGACAGTTCTACTCCTACGAGCAGTACTTC	CASSSPRQFYSYEQYF
TRBV7-9	-	TRBJ2-7	TRBD2	TGTGCCAGCAGCTCCTTAGCGGGGTCTACCTACGAGCAGTACTTC	CASSSLAGSTYEQYF
TRBV4-3	-	TRBJ2-2	-	TGCGCCAGCAGCCAGAGAGAGGGTGGGGGGGAGCTGTTTTTT	CASSQREGGGELFF
TRBV4-3	-	TRBJ2-1	-	TGCGCCAGCAGCCAAGATCTAGGGGGACTAAGAGTTTACAATGAGCAGTTCTTC	CASSQDLGGLRVYNEQFF
TRBV4-2	-	TRBJ1-3	TRBD1	TGTGCCAGCAGCCAAGAACAGGGGCAATGGGGAAACACCATATATTTT	CASSQEQGQWGNTIYF
TRBV19	-	TRBJ2-1	TRBD2	TGTGCCAGTAGTATTATAGCGGGAGTTGAGAACAATGAGCAGTTCTTC	CASSIIAGVENNEQFF
TRBV7-3	-	TRBJ1-4	-	TGTGCCAGCAGCCAGCTCTCCAGGGATGAAAAACTGTTTTTT	CASSQLSRDEKLFF
TRBV6-5	-	TRBJ2-3	TRBD2	TGTGCCAGCAGGGGAGCGGGAGGCTACACAGATACGCAGTATTTT	CASRGAGGYTDTQYF
TRBV5-5	-	TRBJ2-7	TRBD1	TGTGCCAGCAGCACTTTCGACAGGGGACTCGAGCAGTACTTC	CASSTFDRGLEQYF
TRBV28	-	TRBJ1-5	-	TGTGCCAGCAGCCCCCGACATCCCGGGGGCAATCAGCCCCAGCATTTT	CASSPRHPGGNQPQHF
TRBV7-9	-	TRBJ2-7	-	TGTGCCAGCAGCTTAGCGCTAAGCCCCAACGAGCAGTACTTC	CASSLALSPNEQYF
TRBV9	few	TRBJ2-3	-	TGTGCCAGCAGCCCCGCCATTAGCTTCACAGATACGCAGTATTTT	CASSPAISFTDTQYF
TRBV28	-	TRBJ1-4	TRBD1	TGTGCCAGCAGTAAAGCAGGGGGAGAAAAACTGTTTTTT	CASSKAGGEKLFF
TRBV4-3	-	TRBJ2-7	TRBD1	TGCGCCAGCAGCCAAGATTGGGGGACAGGGTCGTACGAGCAGTACTTC	CASSQDWGTGSYEQYF
TRBV14	-	TRBJ1-2	TRBD1	TGTGCCAGCAGCCAATTCGACAGGGGATATGGCTACACCTTC	CASSQFDRGYGYTF
TRBV27	-	TRBJ1-5	-	TGTGCCAGCAGTCAGGGCGGGGCTAGTCAGCCCCAGCATTTT	CASSQGGASQPQHF
TRBV5-5	-	TRBJ2-7	-	TGTGCCAGCAGCTTGTCGTTCCCCGTCTACGAGCAGTACTTC	CASSLSFPVYEQYF
TRBV27	-	TRBJ2-2	-	TGTGCCAGCCAACTAGGAGGGCGAGGTCGTACCGGGGAGCTGTTTTTT	CASQLGGRGRTGELFF
TRBV7-9	-	TRBJ2-3	-	TGTGCCAGCGGAGGGTTTCCAGATACGCAGTATTTT	CASGGFPDTQYF
TRBV7-2	-	TRBJ2-7	-	TGTGCCAGCAGCGATTCCGGGACAGGGTCCGGGAGGGCACATTACGAGCAGTACTTC	CASSDSGTGSGRAHYEQYF
TRBV27	once	TRBJ2-7	TRBD1	TGTGCCAGCAGTTCGACAGGGCGCGAGCAGTACTTC	CASSSTGREQYF
TRBV7-9	once	TRBJ2-1	TRBD1	TGTGCCAGCAGCTCCTACAGGGGACCCGACGGTGAGCAGTTCTTC	CASSSYRGPDGEQFF
TRBV30	medium-sized	TRBJ1-1	-	TGTGCCTGGGAATCCCTAGGAATGAACACTGAAGCTTTCTTT	CAWESLGMNTEAFF
TRBV28	-	TRBJ1-1	-	TGTGCCAGCAGTTTGGGGGGACTGGGGGAAGCTTTCTTT	CASSLGGLGEAFF
TRBV4-2	medium-sized	TRBJ1-2	-	TGTGCCAGCAGCCAAGGCCGGGAAAATTCTGGCTACACCTTC	CASSQGRENSGYTF
TRBV5-1	-	TRBJ2-3	TRBD2	TGCGCCAGCAGCCCCGGGACTAGCGGAGGTACAGATACGCAGTATTTT	CASSPGTSGGTDTQYF
TRBV30	-	TRBJ2-1	TRBD2	TGTGCCTGGAGTGTATACGGGAGGGCCATGAATGAGCAGTTCTTC	CAWSVYGRAMNEQFF
TRBV9	-	TRBJ2-7	-	TGTGCCAGCAGCGTAGGGGAGCTTTCCGAGCAGTACTTC	CASSVGELSEQYF
TRBV11-2	-	TRBJ1-3	-	TGTGCCAGCAGCCTAGGAACGAGCTCTGGAAACACCATATATTTT	CASSLGTSSGNTIYF
TRBV6-5	once	TRBJ2-7	-	TGTGCCAGCAGTTACGGAGCCAGGGCCTACGAGCAGTACTTC	CASSYGARAYEQYF
TRBV7-9	-	TRBJ2-7	TRBD2	TGTGCCAGCAGCTTGCCTACTAGCGGGGCCTACGAGCAGTACTTC	CASSLPTSGAYEQYF
TRBV4-2	-	TRBJ2-1	TRBD2	TGTGCCAGCAGCCAAGATCTCGCGGGGGATTTTGCCTACAATGAGCAGTTCTTC	CASSQDLAGDFAYNEQFF
TRBV7-9	-	TRBJ2-1	-	TGTGCCAGCAGCTTCAAAGGGTGGCGGGGCTACTACAATGAGCAGTTCTTC	CASSFKGWRGYYNEQFF
TRBV4-2	-	TRBJ2-1	TRBD2	TGTGCCAGCAGCCCTCAACTAGCGGGAGGATACGATGAGCAGTTCTTC	CASSPQLAGGYDEQFF